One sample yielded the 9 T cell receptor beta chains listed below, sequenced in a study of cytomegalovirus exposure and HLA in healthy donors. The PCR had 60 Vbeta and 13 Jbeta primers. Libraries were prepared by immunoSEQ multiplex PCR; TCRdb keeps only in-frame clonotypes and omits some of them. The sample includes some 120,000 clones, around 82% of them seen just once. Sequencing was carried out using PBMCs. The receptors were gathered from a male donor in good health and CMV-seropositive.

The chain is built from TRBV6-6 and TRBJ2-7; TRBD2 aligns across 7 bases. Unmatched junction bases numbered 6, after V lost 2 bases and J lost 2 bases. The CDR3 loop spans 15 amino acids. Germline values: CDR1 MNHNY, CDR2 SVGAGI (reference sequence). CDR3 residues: CASSYAGEKTYEQYF. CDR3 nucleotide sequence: TGTGCCAGCAGTTACGCGGGGGAAAAAACCTACGAGCAGTACTTC.

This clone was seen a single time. DNA of the CDR3: TGTGCCAGCAGCTTTAGACAGGGAGAATCACCCCTCCACTTT. It yields the protein CASSFRQGESPLHF. V and J are TRBV7-8 and TRBJ1-6, with 7 bases matching TRBD1. This CDR3 comprises 14 residues. With V trimmed by 3 bases and J by 10 bases, 6 bases remained unmatched. CDR1 and CDR2 (germline): SGHVS, FQNEAQ.

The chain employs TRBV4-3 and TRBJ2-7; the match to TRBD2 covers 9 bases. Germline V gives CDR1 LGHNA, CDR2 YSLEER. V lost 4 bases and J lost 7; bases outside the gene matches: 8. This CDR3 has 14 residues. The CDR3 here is CASSPVAGAAEQYF. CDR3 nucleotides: TGCGCCAGCAGCCCAGTAGCGGGAGCGGCGGAGCAGTACTTC.

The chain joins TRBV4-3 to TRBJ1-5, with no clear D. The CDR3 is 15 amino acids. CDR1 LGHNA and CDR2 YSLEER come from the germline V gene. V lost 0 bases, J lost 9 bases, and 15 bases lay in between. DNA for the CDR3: TGCGCCAGCAGCCAAGATCACACGACGAGGGTGCCCCAGCATTTT. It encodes CASSQDHTTRVPQHF.

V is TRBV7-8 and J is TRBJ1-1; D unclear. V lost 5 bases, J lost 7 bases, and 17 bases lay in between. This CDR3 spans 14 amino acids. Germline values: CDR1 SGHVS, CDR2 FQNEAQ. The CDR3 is CASSPPGLAYEAFF. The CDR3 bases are TGTGCCAGCAGCCCCCCGGGGTTGGCCTATGAAGCTTTCTTT.

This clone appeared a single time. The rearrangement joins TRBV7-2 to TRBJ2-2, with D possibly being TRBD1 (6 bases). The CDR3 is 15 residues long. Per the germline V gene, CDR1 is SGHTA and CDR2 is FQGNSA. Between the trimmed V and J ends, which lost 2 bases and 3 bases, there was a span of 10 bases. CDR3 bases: TGTGCCAGCAGCTTAACAGGGAGTTACACCGGGGAGCTGTTTTTT. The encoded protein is CASSLTGSYTGELFF.

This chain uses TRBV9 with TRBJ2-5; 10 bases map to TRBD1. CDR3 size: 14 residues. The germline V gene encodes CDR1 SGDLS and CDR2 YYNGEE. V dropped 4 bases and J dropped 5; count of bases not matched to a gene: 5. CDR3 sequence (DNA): TGTGCCAGCAGCCATGGACAGGGGGTGGAGACCCAGTACTTC. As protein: CASSHGQGVETQYF.

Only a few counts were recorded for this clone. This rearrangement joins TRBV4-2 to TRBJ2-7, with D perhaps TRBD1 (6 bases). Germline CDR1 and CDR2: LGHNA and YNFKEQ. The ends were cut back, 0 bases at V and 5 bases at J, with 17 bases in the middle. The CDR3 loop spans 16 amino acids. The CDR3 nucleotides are TGTGCCAGCAGCCAAGAACGTTACAGGGAGTTTGACGAGCAGTACTTC. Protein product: CASSQERYREFDEQYF.

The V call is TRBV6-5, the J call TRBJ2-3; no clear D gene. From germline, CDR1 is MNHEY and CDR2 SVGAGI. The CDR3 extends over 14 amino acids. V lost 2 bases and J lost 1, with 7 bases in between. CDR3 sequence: CASSYGTRTDTQYF. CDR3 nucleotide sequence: TGTGCCAGCAGTTACGGCACGCGCACAGATACGCAGTATTTT.